Listed here is a single T cell receptor beta chain. This receptor's antigen is unknown. The read terminates 3 residues before the CDR3 end, so the remaining end is supplied by the germline J gene. This specimen comes from a study of T cell clonality in common variable immunodeficiency (dated by TCRdb to between 2014 and 2017). CVID was diagnosed by standard criteria: serum IgG, IgA and/or IgM reduced below normal range, plus specific antibody deficiency. There were 45 or so subjects in the CVID group (approximately 30 male and roughly 15 female), ranging in age from roughly 9 to 64 years, with a mean age of roughly 40. Both CVID patients and healthy controls were predominantly of Caucasian heritage. At the time of study participation, every CVID subject had been on replacement immunoglobulin therapy for at least one year. When blood was collected, none of the CVID subjects were ill or on immunomodulatory or immunosuppressive medication. From each donor, about 4.5 to 9 ml of heparinized peripheral whole blood was collected. TCRbeta CDR3 repertoires were sequenced from genomic DNA of adults with common variable immune deficiency (CVID) and healthy adult controls. Diluted blood was density-centrifuged over Hypaque 1077 or Ficoll-Paque to isolate peripheral blood mononuclear cells. Unsorted mononuclear cells served as the source of genomic DNA, which was extracted either by Qiagen column purification or by a centrifugation-based method.

The V end loses 4 bases and the J end loses 7 bases, and a stretch of 14 bases separates them. CDR1 and CDR2, looked up from the germline V gene, are KGHSH and LQKENI. Measured from the cysteine to the phenylalanine, the CDR3 is 15 residues long. Sequencing covers 36 bases of the CDR3, shown here with the frame starting at base 1. What the authors observed across the whole study: According to the authors, figuring out what caused the increased clonality in CVID would require sequencing the repertoires of T cell subpopulations. Fewer deletions and N-nucleotide insertions were reportedly observed in CVID TCRbeta sequences, and highly modified clones with 13 or more V deletions were reportedly absent from CVID TCRbeta sequences. Correlations between repertoire features and clinical complications were limited by patient heterogeneity within the CVID cohort. Compared with healthy controls, CVID subjects showed increased TCRbeta clonality (t-test p = 0.018), a feature most characteristic of about a third of subjects. Fewer TCRbeta clones were shared among CVID subjects than among healthy controls (p < 0.0001). Even though DNA input was equal, the average per sample came to roughly 80,000 unique sequences for controls compared with roughly 30,000 for CVID samples.

For sequencing, equivalent amounts of genomic DNA were input from CVID and control samples. For every sample, a 60 bp segment covering the rearranged TCRbeta CDR3 region was amplified and then sequenced. The immunoSEQ assay, a bias-corrected multiplex PCR combined with high-throughput sequencing, was used for TCRbeta amplification. The authors' pipeline ran thus. Every unique nucleotide sequence was considered a clone and was annotated with V, D and J genes, copy number and frequency. Sequences were labeled productive if in frame, and non-productive if out of frame or containing stop codons. Clonality was calculated from Shannon's entropy as previously described. The predicted amino acid sequences of productive clones were used to derive mean CDR3 Kyte-Doolittle hydropathy. Hierarchical clustering of scaled V gene usage was performed with the R hclust function using Manhattan distance and complete linkage. Sharing of clones by CDR3 amino acid sequence was evaluated by resampling 12 repertoires per group over 100 rounds. The repertoires were screened for over 60 published EBV-specific TCRbeta sequences and a few hundred published CMV-specific TCRbeta sequences. A couple of CVID samples that yielded fewer than 10,000 sequences were excluded from the analysis, so roughly 42 CVID repertoires were retained. The clones in this table, taken by TCRdb from immuneACCESS, are in-frame only. Not every clone is retained; where verified, under half of the shortfall comes from an unresolved V gene, and the cause of the rest is unknown. V and J calls and clone size are given by that table; D and trimming were obtained from the DNA. The table puts about 33,000 clones in this sample, none counted just once. In total, the top ten clones hold about 6.1% of the sample.

Recombination connected TRBV18 to TRBJ1-6, and TRBD1 may be the D gene, going by 5 matching bases. Input material: peripheral blood mononuclear cells. The TCR sequence derives from a human donor with common variable immunodeficiency. The CDR3 region reads CASSREGFENSPLHF. The DNA read from the CDR3 is TGTGCCAGCTCACGCGAGGGGTTCGAGAATTCACCC.